Listed below are T cell receptor beta chains from one sample, sequenced in a study of shared clonotypes between healthy human individuals. Assay: immunoSEQ multiplex PCR; the TCRdb copy retains only in-frame clones and omits some. The sample has around 480,000 clones, roughly 85% seen once. Sequencing was done on a sample of PBMCs. Receptor source: a woman between 40 and 50 years old in good health. Some clones in this sample may be carry-over from other donors' samples. Both conserved end residues are part of each CDR3. Fields, in order: J gene, D gene, V gene, clone size, CDR3 protein, CDR3 DNA. D genes are given only for firm matches. Not every row has a clone size; where given, it reads once, few, many or a size class.

TRBJ2-7 TRBD1 TRBV6-1 . CASSAGTGGFYEQYF TGTGCCAGCAGTGCGGGGACAGGGGGCTTCTACGAGCAGTACTTC
TRBJ1-4 . TRBV27 . CASSLWGESNEKLFF TGTGCCAGCAGTTTATGGGGAGAATCTAATGAAAAACTGTTTTTT
TRBJ2-7 . TRBV27 . CASGLRQAEQYF TGTGCCAGCGGACTAAGACAGGCCGAGCAGTACTTC
TRBJ2-4 . TRBV19 . CASSIDRAGSDIQYF TGTGCCAGTAGTATAGATCGGGCAGGGTCGGACATTCAGTACTTC
TRBJ2-2 . TRBV11-3 . CASSLAFSGELFF TGTGCCAGCAGCTTAGCTTTCTCCGGGGAGCTGTTTTTT
TRBJ2-7 . TRBV9 . CASSVVGNSYEQYF TGTGCCAGCAGCGTGGTTGGTAACTCCTACGAGCAGTACTTC
TRBJ2-5 TRBD1 TRBV18 . CASSPGQGFQETQYF TGTGCCAGCTCACCAGGACAGGGGTTCCAAGAGACCCAGTACTTC
TRBJ1-4 . TRBV2 medium-sized CASISTGEKLFF TGTGCCAGCATCTCAACAGGGGAAAAACTGTTTTTT
TRBJ1-1 TRBD1 TRBV5-1 . CASSEPGQGNTEAFF TGCGCCAGCAGCGAACCGGGACAGGGGAACACTGAAGCTTTCTTT
TRBJ2-1 TRBD2 TRBV29-1 . CSVEVGSGRRNEQFF TGCAGCGTTGAAGTGGGTAGCGGGAGGAGGAATGAGCAGTTCTTC
TRBJ1-4 . TRBV10-2 . CASSIGGVGEKLFF TGCGCCAGCAGTATAGGGGGGGTCGGAGAAAAACTGTTTTTT
TRBJ2-1 TRBD2 TRBV30 . CAWSDSGRDYNEQFF TGTGCCTGGAGCGATAGCGGGAGGGACTACAATGAGCAGTTCTTC
TRBJ2-3 . TRBV6-4 . CASSVGHNTDTQYF TGTGCCAGCAGTGTTGGACACAACACAGATACGCAGTATTTT
TRBJ2-2 TRBD2 TRBV9 . CASSSQGVPTSGRSYTGELFF TGTGCCAGCAGCTCGCAGGGAGTCCCGACTAGCGGGAGGTCTTACACCGGGGAGCTGTTTTTT
TRBJ2-1 TRBD2 TRBV28 . CASSPRTSGGDLGAYNEQFF TGTGCCAGCAGTCCGCGGACTAGCGGGGGTGACCTCGGAGCCTACAATGAGCAGTTCTTC
TRBJ2-7 . TRBV13 once CASSLRLEPNTGEQYF TGTGCCAGCAGCTTAAGACTAGAGCCTAACACGGGGGAGCAGTACTTC
TRBJ2-3 . TRBV5-6 . CASSDPTSIGTDTQYF TGTGCCAGCAGCGACCCCACTAGCATTGGCACAGATACGCAGTATTTT
TRBJ2-1 . TRBV30 many CAWSVWGSEQFF TGTGCCTGGAGTGTATGGGGGAGTGAGCAGTTCTTC
TRBJ1-5 . TRBV5-6 few CASSLSARGGDQPQHF TGTGCCAGCAGCTTGTCGGCCAGGGGAGGTGATCAGCCCCAGCATTTT
TRBJ1-6 . TRBV28 . CASREASEGWSPLHF TGTGCCAGCAGGGAGGCGTCGGAAGGGTGGTCACCCCTCCACTTT
TRBJ2-7 TRBD2 TRBV5-1 . CASSLPKGLAGWGPYEQYF TGCGCCAGCAGCTTGCCTAAAGGGCTAGCGGGATGGGGCCCCTACGAGCAGTACTTC
TRBJ2-7 TRBD1 TRBV10-3 . CAISGTGDYEQYF TGTGCCATCAGTGGGACAGGGGACTACGAGCAGTACTTC
TRBJ2-3 . TRBV5-4 . CASSQEAIRTDTQYF TGCGCCAGCAGCCAAGAGGCCATTCGCACAGATACGCAGTATTTT
TRBJ2-1 TRBD2 TRBV9 few CASSPVSGRGGEQFF TGTGCCAGCAGCCCAGTTAGCGGGAGGGGGGGTGAGCAGTTCTTC
TRBJ2-1 . TRBV27 . CASSLYTGNEQFF TGTGCCAGCAGTTTGTATACGGGCAATGAGCAGTTCTTC
TRBJ2-7 TRBD2 TRBV7-2 . CASSLGIAGGPYEQYF TGTGCCAGCAGCTTAGGGATAGCGGGAGGGCCTTACGAGCAGTACTTC
TRBJ1-2 . TRBV6-1 few CASRPDRPYGYTF TGTGCCAGCCGCCCGGACCGCCCCTATGGCTACACCTTC
TRBJ2-2 . TRBV15 . CATSRDPYTGELFF TGTGCCACCAGCAGAGACCCATACACCGGGGAGCTGTTTTTT
TRBJ1-2 TRBD1 TRBV4-1 once CASSHRTGPNYGYTF TGCGCCAGCAGCCACCGGACAGGGCCTAACTATGGCTACACCTTC
TRBJ2-3 . TRBV15 many CATSPFGGATDTQYF TGTGCCACCAGCCCTTTTGGCGGAGCCACAGATACGCAGTATTTT
TRBJ2-5 TRBD2 TRBV29-1 few CSARTSGSLETQYF TGCAGCGCTCGGACTAGCGGGAGTCTAGAGACCCAGTACTTC
TRBJ2-3 . TRBV9 . CASSTALHKDTQYF TGTGCCAGCAGTACGGCTTTACACAAAGATACGCAGTATTTT
TRBJ2-3 . TRBV18 . CASSPRGGGTTDTQYF TGTGCCAGCTCACCACGAGGTGGAGGCACCACAGATACGCAGTATTTT
TRBJ2-5 TRBD2 TRBV30 . CAWESGSETQYF TGTGCCTGGGAGAGCGGGAGCGAGACCCAGTACTTC
TRBJ2-2 . TRBV6-1 . CASNPTGNTGELFF TGTGCCAGCAATCCAACCGGGAACACCGGGGAGCTGTTTTTT
TRBJ2-3 TRBD2 TRBV18 . CASSPPGGLAGEIDTQYF TGTGCCAGCTCACCGCCTGGGGGACTAGCGGGAGAGATAGATACGCAGTATTTT
TRBJ2-3 . TRBV6-1 . CASSEGYTQYF TGTGCCAGCAGTGAAGGCTATACGCAGTATTTT
TRBJ2-3 . TRBV6-5 . CASSYRMGLQDTQYF TGTGCCAGCAGTTACCGCATGGGACTCCAAGATACGCAGTATTTT
TRBJ2-1 . TRBV6-6 . CATSIEGLPSNEQFF TGTGCCACCTCTATTGAGGGACTCCCTTCCAATGAGCAGTTCTTC
TRBJ2-7 TRBD1 TRBV19 . CASSRDSTYEQYF TGTGCCAGTAGCCGGGACAGTACCTACGAGCAGTACTTC